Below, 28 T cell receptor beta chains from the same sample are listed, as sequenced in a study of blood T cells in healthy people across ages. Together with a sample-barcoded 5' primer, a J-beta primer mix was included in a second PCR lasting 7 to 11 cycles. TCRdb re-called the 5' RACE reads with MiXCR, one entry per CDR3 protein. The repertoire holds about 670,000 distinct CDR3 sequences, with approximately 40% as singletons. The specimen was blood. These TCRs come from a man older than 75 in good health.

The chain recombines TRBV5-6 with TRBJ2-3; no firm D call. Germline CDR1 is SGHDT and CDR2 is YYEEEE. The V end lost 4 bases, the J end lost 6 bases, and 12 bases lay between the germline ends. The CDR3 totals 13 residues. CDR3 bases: TGTGCCAGCAGCAGCTTCCCCGAGGATACGCAGTATTTT. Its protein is CASSSFPEDTQYF.

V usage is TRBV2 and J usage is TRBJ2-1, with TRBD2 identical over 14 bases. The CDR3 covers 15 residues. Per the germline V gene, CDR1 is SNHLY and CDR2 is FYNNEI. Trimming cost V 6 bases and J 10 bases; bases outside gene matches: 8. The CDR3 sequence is CASRTRTSGGQEQFF. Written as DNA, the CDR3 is TGTGCCAGCAGAACACGGACTAGCGGGGGGCAGGAGCAGTTCTTC.

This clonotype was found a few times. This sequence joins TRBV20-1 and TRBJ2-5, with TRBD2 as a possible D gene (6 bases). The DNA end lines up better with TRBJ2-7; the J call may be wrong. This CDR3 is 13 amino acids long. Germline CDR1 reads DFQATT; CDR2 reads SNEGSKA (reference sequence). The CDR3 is CSAGGLQNYEQYF. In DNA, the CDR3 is TGCAGTGCTGGGGGACTCCAAAATTACGAGCAGTACTTC.

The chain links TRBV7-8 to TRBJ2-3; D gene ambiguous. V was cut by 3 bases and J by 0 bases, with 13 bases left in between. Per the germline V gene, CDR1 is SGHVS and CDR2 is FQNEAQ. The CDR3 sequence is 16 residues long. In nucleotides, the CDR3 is TGTGCCAGCAGCTTCGGACGGTATACTAGCACAGATACGCAGTATTTT. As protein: CASSFGRYTSTDTQYF.

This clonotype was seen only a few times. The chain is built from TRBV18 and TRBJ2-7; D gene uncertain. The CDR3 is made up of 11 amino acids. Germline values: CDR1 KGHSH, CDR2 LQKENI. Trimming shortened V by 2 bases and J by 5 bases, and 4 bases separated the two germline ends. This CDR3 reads CASSPEDEQYF. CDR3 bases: TGTGCCAGCTCACCAGAGGACGAGCAGTACTTC.

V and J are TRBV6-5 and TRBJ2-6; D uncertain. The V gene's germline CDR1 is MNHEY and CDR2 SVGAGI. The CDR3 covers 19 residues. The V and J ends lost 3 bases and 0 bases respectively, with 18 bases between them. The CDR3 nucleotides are TGTGCCAGCAGTTATATATCGATGGGCCCATCCTCTGGGGCCAACGTCCTGACTTTC. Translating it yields CASSYISMGPSSGANVLTF.

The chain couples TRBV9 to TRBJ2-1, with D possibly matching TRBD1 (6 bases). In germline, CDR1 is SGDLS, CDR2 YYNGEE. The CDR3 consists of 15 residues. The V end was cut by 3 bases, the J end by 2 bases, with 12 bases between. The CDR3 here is CASSAAGVTYNEQFF. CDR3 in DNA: TGTGCCAGCAGCGCTGCAGGGGTTACCTACAATGAGCAGTTCTTC.

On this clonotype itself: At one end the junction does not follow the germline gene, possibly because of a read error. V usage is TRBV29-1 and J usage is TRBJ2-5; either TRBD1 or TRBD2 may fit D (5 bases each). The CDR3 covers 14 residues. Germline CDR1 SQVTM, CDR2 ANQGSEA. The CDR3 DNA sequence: TGCAGCGTTAATCACGGGACGACGCAAGGGACCCAGTACTTC. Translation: CSVNHGTTQGTQYF.

CDR3 nucleotides: TGTGCCAGCAGTTATCAGTCTAGCGGATACACAGATACGCAGTATTTT. This encodes CASSYQSSGYTDTQYF. This chain links TRBV6-5 with TRBJ2-3; TRBD2 matches 7 bases. Germline CDR1 and CDR2: MNHEY and SVGAGI. This CDR3 region has 16 residues. The trim removed 3 bases at V and 2 bases at J, leaving 8 bases unmatched.

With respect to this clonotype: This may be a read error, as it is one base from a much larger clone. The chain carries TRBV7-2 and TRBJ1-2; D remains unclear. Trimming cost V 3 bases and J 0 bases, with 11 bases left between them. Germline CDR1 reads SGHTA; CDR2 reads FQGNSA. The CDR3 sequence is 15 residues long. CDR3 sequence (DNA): TGTGCCAGCAGCTTGAGGAATTGGGCTAACTATGGCTACACCTTC. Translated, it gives CASSLRNWANYGYTF.

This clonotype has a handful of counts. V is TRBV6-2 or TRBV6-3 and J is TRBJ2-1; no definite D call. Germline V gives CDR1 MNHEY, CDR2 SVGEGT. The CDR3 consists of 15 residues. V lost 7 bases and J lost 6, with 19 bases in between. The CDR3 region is CASTLTAVAANEQFF. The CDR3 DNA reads TGTGCCAGCACCTTAACAGCCGTCGCGGCCAATGAGCAGTTCTTC.

CDR3 residues: CSARAGPNEQYF. The CDR3 region has the DNA TGCAGTGCTAGGGCAGGGCCCAATGAGCAGTACTTC. The chain employs TRBV20-1 and TRBJ2-5; tentative D call: TRBD1 (5 bases). The V gene's germline CDR1 is DFQATT and CDR2 SNEGSKA (reference sequence). The CDR3 sequence is 12 residues long. The germline V and J ends were trimmed by 3 bases and 11 bases, with 16 bases remaining between them.

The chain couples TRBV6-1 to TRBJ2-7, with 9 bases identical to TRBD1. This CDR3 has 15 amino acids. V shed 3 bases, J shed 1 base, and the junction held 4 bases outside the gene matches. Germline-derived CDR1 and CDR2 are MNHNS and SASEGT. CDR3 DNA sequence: TGTGCCAGCAGTGAGCCGGGACAGGGTTCCTACGAGCAGTACTTC. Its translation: CASSEPGQGSYEQYF.

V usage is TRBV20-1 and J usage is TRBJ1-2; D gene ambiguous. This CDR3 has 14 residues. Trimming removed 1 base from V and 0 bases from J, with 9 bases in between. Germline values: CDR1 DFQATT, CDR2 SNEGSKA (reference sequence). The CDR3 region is CSARGPGANYGYTF. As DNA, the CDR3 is TGCAGTGCTAGAGGCCCGGGCGCTAACTATGGCTACACCTTC.

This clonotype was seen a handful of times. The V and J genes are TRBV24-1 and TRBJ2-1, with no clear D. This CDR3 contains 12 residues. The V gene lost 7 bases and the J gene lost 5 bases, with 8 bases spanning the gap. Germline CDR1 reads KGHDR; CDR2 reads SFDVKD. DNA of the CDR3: TGTGCCACCAGCGAGCCACACAATGAGCAGTTCTTC. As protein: CATSEPHNEQFF.

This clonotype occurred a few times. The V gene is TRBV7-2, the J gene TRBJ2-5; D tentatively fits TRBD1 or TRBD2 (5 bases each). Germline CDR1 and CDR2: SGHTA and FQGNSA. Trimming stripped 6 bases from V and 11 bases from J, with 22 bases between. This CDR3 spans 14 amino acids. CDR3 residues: CASSPGATSYEQYF. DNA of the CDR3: TGTGCCAGCAGTCCCGGGGCAACGAGCTATGAGCAGTACTTC.

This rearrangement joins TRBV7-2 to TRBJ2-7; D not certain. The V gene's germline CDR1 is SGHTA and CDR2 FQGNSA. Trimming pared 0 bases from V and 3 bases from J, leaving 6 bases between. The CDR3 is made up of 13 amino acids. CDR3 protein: CASSLANNYEQYF. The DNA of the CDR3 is TGTGCCAGCAGCTTAGCCAATAACTACGAGCAGTACTTC.

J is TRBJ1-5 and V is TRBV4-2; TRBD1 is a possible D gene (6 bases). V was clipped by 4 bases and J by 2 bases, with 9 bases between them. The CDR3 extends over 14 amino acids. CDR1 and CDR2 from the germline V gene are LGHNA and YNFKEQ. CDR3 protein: CASSPWTGNQPQHF. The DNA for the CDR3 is TGTGCCAGCAGCCCCTGGACAGGCAATCAGCCCCAGCATTTT.

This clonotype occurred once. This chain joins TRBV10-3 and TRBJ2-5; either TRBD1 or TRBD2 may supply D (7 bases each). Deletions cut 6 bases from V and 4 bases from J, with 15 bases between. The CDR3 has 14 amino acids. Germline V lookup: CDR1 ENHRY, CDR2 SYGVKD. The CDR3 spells CAISRQGGGETQYF. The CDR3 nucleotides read TGTGCCATCAGCCGACAGGGAGGGGGAGAGACCCAGTACTTC.

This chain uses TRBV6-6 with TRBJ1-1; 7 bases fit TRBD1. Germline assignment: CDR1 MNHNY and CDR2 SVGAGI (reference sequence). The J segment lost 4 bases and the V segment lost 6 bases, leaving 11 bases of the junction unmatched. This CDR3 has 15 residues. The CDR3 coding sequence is TGTGCCAGCAGCATCACTCCAGGGGGGGGCACTGAAGCTTTCTTT. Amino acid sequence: CASSITPGGGTEAFF.

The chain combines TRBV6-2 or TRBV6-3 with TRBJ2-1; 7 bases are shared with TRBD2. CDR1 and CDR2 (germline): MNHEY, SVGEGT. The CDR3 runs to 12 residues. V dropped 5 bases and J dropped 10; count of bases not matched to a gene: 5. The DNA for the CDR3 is TGTGCCAGCAGTCCGGGAGGAAGGGAGCAGTTCTTC. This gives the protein CASSPGGREQFF.

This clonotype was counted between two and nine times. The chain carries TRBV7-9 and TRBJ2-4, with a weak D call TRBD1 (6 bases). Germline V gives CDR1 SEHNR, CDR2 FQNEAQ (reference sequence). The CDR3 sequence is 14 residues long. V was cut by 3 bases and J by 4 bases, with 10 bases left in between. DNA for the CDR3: TGTGCCAGCAGCTTGAGTCAGGGGAAAAACATTCAGTACTTC. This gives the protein CASSLSQGKNIQYF.

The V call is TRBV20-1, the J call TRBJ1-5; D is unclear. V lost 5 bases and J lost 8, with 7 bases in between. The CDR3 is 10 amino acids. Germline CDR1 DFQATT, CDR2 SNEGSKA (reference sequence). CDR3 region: CSAGREPQHF. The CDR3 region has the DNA TGCAGTGCTGGAAGGGAGCCCCAGCATTTT.

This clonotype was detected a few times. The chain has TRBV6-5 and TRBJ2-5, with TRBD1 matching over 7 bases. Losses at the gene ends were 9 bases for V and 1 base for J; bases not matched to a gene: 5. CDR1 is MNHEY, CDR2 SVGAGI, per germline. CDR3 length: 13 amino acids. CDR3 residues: CAREAGGQETQYF. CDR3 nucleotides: TGTGCCAGGGAAGCAGGGGGCCAAGAGACCCAGTACTTC.

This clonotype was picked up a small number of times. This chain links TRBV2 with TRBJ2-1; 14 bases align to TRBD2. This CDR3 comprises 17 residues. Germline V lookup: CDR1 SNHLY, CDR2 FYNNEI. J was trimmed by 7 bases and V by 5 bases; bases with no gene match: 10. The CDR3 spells CASSPFRLAGGPNEQFF. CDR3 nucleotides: TGTGCCAGCAGTCCCTTCCGACTAGCGGGAGGGCCAAATGAGCAGTTCTTC.

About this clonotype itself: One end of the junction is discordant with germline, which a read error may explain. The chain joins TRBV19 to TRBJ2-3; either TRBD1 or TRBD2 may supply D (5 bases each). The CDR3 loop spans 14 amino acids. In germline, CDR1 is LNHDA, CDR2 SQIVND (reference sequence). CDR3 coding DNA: TGTGTCAGTAGTACCGGGACCTGGACAGATACGCAGTATTTT. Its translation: CVSSTGTWTDTQYF.

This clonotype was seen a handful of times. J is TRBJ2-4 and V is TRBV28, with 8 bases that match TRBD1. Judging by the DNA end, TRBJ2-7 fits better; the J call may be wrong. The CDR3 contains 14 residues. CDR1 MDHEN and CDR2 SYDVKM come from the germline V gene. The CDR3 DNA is TGTGCCAGCAGTAATTGGACAGGGCTAAACGAGCAGTACTTC. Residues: CASSNWTGLNEQYF.

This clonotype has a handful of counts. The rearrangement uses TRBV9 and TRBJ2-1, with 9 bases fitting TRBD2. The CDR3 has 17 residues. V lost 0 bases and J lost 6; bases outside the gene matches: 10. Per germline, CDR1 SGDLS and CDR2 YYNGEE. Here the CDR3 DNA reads TGTGCCAGCAGCGTAGGGGGTAGCGGGGGCTACTCCAATGAGCAGTTCTTC. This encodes CASSVGGSGGYSNEQFF.